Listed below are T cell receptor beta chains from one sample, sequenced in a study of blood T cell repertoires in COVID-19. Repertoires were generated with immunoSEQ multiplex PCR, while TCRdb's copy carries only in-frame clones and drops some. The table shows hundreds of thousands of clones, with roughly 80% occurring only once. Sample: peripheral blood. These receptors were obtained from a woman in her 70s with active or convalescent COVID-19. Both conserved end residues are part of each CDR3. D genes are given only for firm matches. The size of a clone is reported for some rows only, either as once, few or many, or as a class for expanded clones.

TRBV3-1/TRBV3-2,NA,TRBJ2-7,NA,TGTGCCAGCAGCCAAGAGTGGTCCGGCTACGAGCAGTACTTC,CASSQEWSGYEQYF
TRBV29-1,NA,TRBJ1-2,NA,TGCAGCGTCAGTGGCTACACCTTC,CSVSGYTF
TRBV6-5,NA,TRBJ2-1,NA,TGTGCCAGCAGTACTTTAGGGAGCTCCTACAATGAGCAGTTCTTC,CASSTLGSSYNEQFF
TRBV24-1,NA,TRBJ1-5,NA,TGTGCCACCAGTGATTCGACAAAGCCCCAGCATTTT,CATSDSTKPQHF
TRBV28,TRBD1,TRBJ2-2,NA,TGTGCCACATCGGGACAGGCGAACACCGGGGAGCTGTTTTTT,CATSGQANTGELFF
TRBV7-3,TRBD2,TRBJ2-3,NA,TGTGCCAGCAGCTTGAGCGGGGTGAGCACAGATACGCAGTATTTT,CASSLSGVSTDTQYF
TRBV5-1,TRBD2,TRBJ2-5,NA,TGCGCCAGCAGCGGGGGTAGCGGGGGGCAAGAGACCCAGTACTTC,CASSGGSGGQETQYF
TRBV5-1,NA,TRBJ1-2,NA,TGCGCCAGCAGCTTAGGATCCGGGTCCCTTGGCCTGTATCGCTACACCTTC,CASSLGSGSLGLYRYTF
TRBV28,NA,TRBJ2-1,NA,TGTGCCAGCCGCACGGATCTCGGGTACAATGAGCAGTTCTTC,CASRTDLGYNEQFF
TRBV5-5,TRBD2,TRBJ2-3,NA,TGTGCCAGCAGCTTGGTCTCGAGCGGGGGGCGCACAGATACGCAGTATTTT,CASSLVSSGGRTDTQYF
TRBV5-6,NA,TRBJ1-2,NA,TGTGCCAGCAGCTACGACTCCTACATTGGCTACACCTTC,CASSYDSYIGYTF
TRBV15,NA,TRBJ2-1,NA,TGTGCCACCAGCAGAGACCTACGCGGGACTTACAATGAGCAGTTCTTC,CATSRDLRGTYNEQFF
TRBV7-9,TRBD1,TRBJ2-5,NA,TGTGCCAGCAGCCCGATCGACCACGTGGGACAGCCAGGATGGTACTTC,CASSPIDHVGQPGWYF
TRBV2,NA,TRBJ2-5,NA,TGTGCCAGCAGGATAAGGGGTGAGACCCAGTACTTC,CASRIRGETQYF
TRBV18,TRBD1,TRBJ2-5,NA,TGTGCCAGCTCACCGAGCCCTTTTCAGGGGGCTAGAGGGGAGACCCAGTACTTC,CASSPSPFQGARGETQYF
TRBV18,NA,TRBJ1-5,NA,TGTGCCAGCTCCCAGGGCGGGGGCGGAAATCAGCCCCAGCATTTT,CASSQGGGGNQPQHF
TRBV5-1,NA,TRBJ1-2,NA,TGCGCCAGCAGCCCTCGGGACACCAACTATGGCTACACCTTC,CASSPRDTNYGYTF
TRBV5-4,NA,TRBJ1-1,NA,TGTGCCAGCAGGGTCAGGGGGAACACTGAAGCTTTCTTT,CASRVRGNTEAFF
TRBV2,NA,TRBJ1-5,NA,TGTGCCAGCAGGGAGACTGAACGGGAACAGCCCCAGCATTTT,CASRETEREQPQHF
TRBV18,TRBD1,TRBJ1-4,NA,TGTGCCAGCTCCTTCGCGACAGGGGAGGATGAAAAACTGTTTTTT,CASSFATGEDEKLFF
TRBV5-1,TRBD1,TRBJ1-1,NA,TGCGCCAGCAGCGTCGACAGGGGCGGCACTGAAGCTTTCTTT,CASSVDRGGTEAFF
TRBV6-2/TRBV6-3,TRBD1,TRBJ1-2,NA,TGTGCCAGCAGTCCGCAGGGGGCGGACTATGGCTACACCTTC,CASSPQGADYGYTF
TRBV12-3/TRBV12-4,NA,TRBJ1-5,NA,TGTGCCAGCAGTTTTCAGAGGAATCAGCCCCAGCATTTT,CASSFQRNQPQHF
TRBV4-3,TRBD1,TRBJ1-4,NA,TGCGCCAGCAGCCAAGATGTAGGGACAGGGCCGCTGACTAATGAAAAACTGTTTTTT,CASSQDVGTGPLTNEKLFF
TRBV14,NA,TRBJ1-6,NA,TGTGCCAGCAGCCAAGTAGGACTATTCCTCCACTTT,CASSQVGLFLHF
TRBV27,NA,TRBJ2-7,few,TGTGCCAGCAGTCCCCTGTTCTACGAGCAGTACTTC,CASSPLFYEQYF